In this sample, the clone carrying this TCR beta chain turned up a few times. The sample belongs to a study of blood T cells in healthy people across ages. Combining a sample-barcoded 5' primer with a J-beta primer mix, a second PCR ran for roughly 7 to 11 cycles. Per sample, CDR3-containing paired-end reads numbered at least 2.5 million. TCRdb itself ran the 5' RACE reads through MiXCR, one entry per CDR3 protein. Here the sample spans about 1,500,000 distinct CDR3 sequences, 35% to 45% being singletons. The TCR comes from a woman between 18 and 29 years old in good health. Input material: blood.

The CDR3 coding sequence is TGTGCCAGCAGCTTATCGGTACTAGCGGGAGTTAGCCCGCAGTATTTT. This encodes CASSLSVLAGVSPQYF. This chain uses TRBV11-2 with TRBJ2-3, with TRBD2 matching over 11 bases. CDR1 is SGHAT, CDR2 FQNNGV, per germline. V lost 2 bases, J lost 10 bases, and 11 bases stayed unmatched. CDR3 length: 16 residues.